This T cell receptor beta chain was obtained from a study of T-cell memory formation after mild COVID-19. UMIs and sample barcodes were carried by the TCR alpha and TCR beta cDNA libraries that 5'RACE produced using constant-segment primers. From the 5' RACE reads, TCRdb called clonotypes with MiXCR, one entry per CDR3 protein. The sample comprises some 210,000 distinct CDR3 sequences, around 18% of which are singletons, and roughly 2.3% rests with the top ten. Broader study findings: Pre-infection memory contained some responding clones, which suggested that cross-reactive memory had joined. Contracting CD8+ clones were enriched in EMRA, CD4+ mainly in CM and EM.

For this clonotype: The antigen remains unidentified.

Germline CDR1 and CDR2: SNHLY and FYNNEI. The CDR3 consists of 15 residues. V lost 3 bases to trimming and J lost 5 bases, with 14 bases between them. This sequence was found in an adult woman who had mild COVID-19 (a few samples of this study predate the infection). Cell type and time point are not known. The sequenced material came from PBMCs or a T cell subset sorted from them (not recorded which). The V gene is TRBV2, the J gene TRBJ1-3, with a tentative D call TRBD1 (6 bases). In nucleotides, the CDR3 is TGTGCCAGCAGTGACCAGGGGACTCAGAGAAACACCATATATTTT. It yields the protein CASSDQGTQRNTIYF.